Listed below are T cell receptor beta chains from one sample, sequenced in a study of radiation and T cells in renal cell carcinoma. Some clones are missing from TCRdb's copy, which holds only in-frame ones; the method was immunoSEQ multiplex PCR. The data contain 140,000 or so clones, approximately 86% of them singletons. Specimen: blood, collected from a patient whose treatment included radiotherapy and nephrectomy. These receptors originate from a woman aged 45-65 years with renal cell carcinoma. Both conserved end residues are part of each CDR3. Each record gives: V gene, J gene, clone size, D gene, CDR3 protein, CDR3 DNA. D genes are given only for firm matches. Not every row has a clone size; where given, it reads once, few, many or a size class.

TRBV11-2,TRBJ2-1,NA,TRBD2,CASSRTSGSYNEQFF,TGTGCCAGCAGCCGGACTAGCGGCTCATACAATGAGCAGTTCTTC
TRBV2,TRBJ1-3,NA,NA,CASSEGFFGNTIYF,TGTGCCAGCAGTGAGGGTTTTTTTGGAAACACCATATATTTT
TRBV19,TRBJ2-1,once,TRBD2,CASSRGLAGPNFYNEQFF,TGTGCCAGTAGTAGAGGACTAGCGGGACCGAATTTCTACAATGAGCAGTTCTTC
TRBV4-1,TRBJ2-2,NA,NA,CASSQERARDTGELFF,TGCGCCAGCAGCCAAGAGCGAGCGCGGGACACCGGGGAGCTGTTTTTT
TRBV7-7,TRBJ1-4,NA,TRBD1,CASSLSGTANEKLFF,TGTGCCAGCAGCTTGTCTGGGACAGCCAATGAAAAACTGTTTTTT
TRBV27,TRBJ2-7,NA,TRBD2,CASRTSGSHEQYF,TGTGCCAGCAGGACTAGCGGGAGTCACGAGCAGTACTTC
TRBV27,TRBJ2-5,NA,TRBD2,CASSLGRAVYQETQYF,TGTGCCAGCAGTTTAGGGAGGGCGGTGTACCAAGAGACCCAGTACTTC
TRBV27,TRBJ1-2,NA,TRBD1,CASSPNNRGDYGYTF,TGTGCCAGCAGTCCTAACAACAGGGGGGACTATGGCTACACCTTC
TRBV5-1,TRBJ1-1,NA,NA,CASSPGRGGAEAFF,TGCGCCAGCAGCCCCGGCCGGGGCGGCGCTGAAGCTTTCTTT
TRBV18,TRBJ1-4,NA,NA,CASSPWEATTNEKLFF,TGTGCCAGCTCACCATGGGAGGCGACAACTAATGAAAAACTGTTTTTT
TRBV28,TRBJ1-2,NA,NA,CASNWGVIGGYTF,TGTGCCAGCAATTGGGGGGTTATAGGTGGCTACACCTTC
TRBV6-5,TRBJ1-2,NA,NA,CASSYEIYYGYTF,TGTGCCAGCAGTTACGAGATTTACTATGGCTACACCTTC
TRBV29-1,TRBJ2-6,many,NA,CSVQTGANVLTF,TGCAGCGTGCAGACAGGGGCCAACGTCCTGACTTTC
TRBV4-2,TRBJ1-1,NA,NA,CASSQETGTNTEAFF,TGTGCCAGCAGCCAAGAAACAGGGACTAACACTGAAGCTTTCTTT
TRBV2,TRBJ2-1,NA,NA,CASTTVVDVASEQFF,TGTGCCAGCACCACGGTAGTTGACGTGGCATCTGAGCAGTTCTTC
TRBV5-1,TRBJ2-7,NA,NA,CASSLPGGPEQYF,TGCGCCAGCAGCCTGCCCGGGGGGCCCGAGCAGTACTTC
TRBV7-2,TRBJ2-5,once,TRBD2,CASSRGGGETQYF,TGTGCCAGCAGTCGGGGGGGCGGAGAGACCCAGTACTTC
TRBV6-5,TRBJ1-1,NA,NA,CASSYGRGMNTEAFF,TGTGCCAGCAGTTACGGCAGGGGCATGAACACTGAAGCTTTCTTT
TRBV15,TRBJ1-1,NA,NA,CATSRAKSTEAFF,TGTGCCACCAGCAGAGCGAAGTCCACTGAAGCTTTCTTT
TRBV28,TRBJ1-1,NA,TRBD1,CASSLFSSGTGDAFF,TGTGCCAGCAGTCTCTTCTCGAGTGGGACAGGGGATGCTTTCTTT
TRBV6-6,TRBJ1-1,once,NA,CASRDTAVIKAFF,TGTGCCAGCAGGGATACGGCGGTGATAAAAGCTTTCTTT
TRBV6-1,TRBJ2-7,NA,TRBD1,CASSEAQWGQGENYEQYF,TGTGCCAGCAGTGAAGCGCAATGGGGACAGGGGGAAAACTACGAGCAGTACTTC
TRBV5-6,TRBJ1-1,NA,TRBD1,CASSLYRGKDTEAFF,TGTGCCAGCAGCCTATACAGGGGAAAGGACACTGAAGCTTTCTTT
TRBV2,TRBJ2-7,NA,TRBD2,CASSDLPGLAVYEQYF,TGTGCCAGCAGTGATTTACCGGGACTAGCGGTATACGAGCAGTACTTC
TRBV18,TRBJ1-1,NA,TRBD1,CASSPDREAFF,TGTGCCAGCTCACCGGACAGGGAAGCTTTCTTT
TRBV18,TRBJ2-7,NA,TRBD2,CASSLSGRVHYEQYF,TGTGCCAGCTCTCTGAGCGGGAGGGTTCACTACGAGCAGTACTTC
TRBV5-5,TRBJ1-5,NA,NA,CASSQGSSNQPQHF,TGTGCCAGCAGCCAGGGTTCAAGCAATCAGCCCCAGCATTTT
TRBV9,TRBJ2-1,NA,TRBD2,CASSPQRGEVYEQFF,TGTGCCAGCAGCCCACAGCGGGGGGAGGTCTATGAGCAGTTCTTC
TRBV28,TRBJ1-3,NA,NA,CASNSPGNTIYF,TGTGCCAGCAATTCCCCTGGAAACACCATATATTTT
TRBV9,TRBJ2-1,NA,NA,CASSVALSNEQFF,TGTGCCAGCAGCGTAGCCTTGTCTAATGAGCAGTTCTTC
TRBV9,TRBJ2-3,NA,TRBD2,CASSREAGGTDTQYF,TGTGCCAGCAGCCGCGAGGCGGGGGGGACAGATACGCAGTATTTT
TRBV18,TRBJ1-2,NA,NA,CASSPRTEPNYGYTF,TGTGCCAGCTCACCACGGACGGAGCCTAACTATGGCTACACCTTC
TRBV28,TRBJ2-7,once,TRBD1,CASSSPGQGEYEQYF,TGTGCCAGCAGCTCCCCCGGACAGGGGGAATACGAGCAGTACTTC
TRBV11-2,TRBJ2-2,NA,TRBD1,CASSPLTGPNTGELFF,TGTGCCAGCAGCCCCCTGACAGGGCCGAACACCGGGGAGCTGTTTTTT
TRBV6-6,TRBJ2-7,NA,NA,CASTGGSYRYEQYF,TGTGCCAGCACCGGGGGTAGCTACCGCTACGAGCAGTACTTC
TRBV7-2,TRBJ2-5,NA,NA,CASSPSLQETQYF,TGTGCCAGCAGCCCCAGTTTACAAGAGACCCAGTACTTC
TRBV5-1,TRBJ2-5,NA,NA,CASSLGEQETQYF,TGCGCCAGCAGCTTGGGAGAACAAGAGACCCAGTACTTC
TRBV6-5,TRBJ1-5,NA,NA,CASSPFSNQPQHF,TGTGCCAGCAGCCCCTTTAGCAATCAGCCCCAGCATTTT
TRBV19,TRBJ1-2,NA,NA,CASNSPPGAYGYTF,TGTGCCAGTAATTCCCCCCCAGGGGCCTATGGCTACACCTTC
TRBV5-4,TRBJ1-1,NA,NA,CASSLERRGTEAFF,TGTGCCAGCAGCTTGGAGAGGCGCGGCACTGAAGCTTTCTTT
TRBV9,TRBJ2-3,NA,NA,CASSLVLDTQYF,TGTGCCAGCAGCTTGGTTTTAGACACGCAGTATTTT
TRBV10-3,TRBJ1-2,few,NA,CAISGPETNYGYTF,TGTGCCATCAGTGGTCCCGAAACCAACTATGGCTACACCTTC
TRBV5-1,TRBJ2-1,NA,TRBD1,CASRSQGDYNEQFF,TGCGCCAGCAGATCCCAGGGGGACTACAATGAGCAGTTCTTC
TRBV7-2,TRBJ2-5,NA,NA,CASSIGLDRAYQETQYF,TGTGCCAGCAGCATAGGACTGGACAGAGCGTACCAAGAGACCCAGTACTTC
TRBV5-1,TRBJ1-2,NA,NA,CASSTDYGYTF,TGCGCCAGCAGCACCGACTATGGCTACACCTTC
TRBV9,TRBJ2-3,NA,TRBD1,CASSDHRQGTFTDTQYF,TGTGCCAGCAGCGACCACCGACAGGGGACTTTCACAGATACGCAGTATTTT
TRBV6-5,TRBJ1-6,NA,NA,CASKAGSPNRSLHF,TGTGCCAGCAAGGCAGGATCCCCGAATAGATCCCTCCACTTT
TRBV6-6,TRBJ2-3,NA,NA,CASSYSEWRARDTQYF,TGTGCCAGCAGTTACTCGGAGTGGAGGGCGCGAGATACGCAGTATTTT
TRBV19,TRBJ2-7,NA,TRBD1,CATQIGTGGTYEQYF,TGTGCCACCCAAATCGGGACAGGTGGCACCTACGAGCAGTACTTC
TRBV19,TRBJ1-5,NA,NA,CASSNPTRRDNQPQHF,TGTGCCAGTAGTAACCCCACGCGCAGGGACAATCAGCCCCAGCATTTT